A selection of T cell receptor beta chains follows, all from one sample in a study of regulatory T cells in long-lasting Graves disease. One entry per CDR3 protein results from TCRdb running MiXCR on the multiplex PCR reads. The sample consists of some 430,000 distinct CDR3 sequences, roughly 21% of them appearing once. This specimen was peripheral blood mononuclear cells (PBMCs), taken when the disease was refractory, from a patient treated with antithyroid drugs. The receptor source for this set is a female donor with Graves disease. CDR3s leave out the opening cysteine and the closing phenylalanine or tryptophan.

j_gene	v_gene	CDR3aa
TRBJ2-7	TRBV12-5	ASGHQYYEQY
TRBJ2-3	TRBV5-1	ASRRREVPPDTQY
TRBJ1-1	TRBV7-9	ASSLFTGANTEAF
TRBJ1-5	TRBV20-1	SARGGGFSNQPQH
TRBJ2-7	TRBV5-1	ASSPTWDVYEQY
TRBJ1-2	TRBV28	ASSSGVDGYT
TRBJ2-2	TRBV3-1	ASSQDRATGELF
TRBJ2-7	TRBV29-1	SATGTGGTEQY
TRBJ2-7	TRBV29-1	SVVGADSSSSYEQY
TRBJ2-4	TRBV12-3/TRBV12-4	ASTLHEGIQY
TRBJ2-5	TRBV9	ASSAFGTDQETQY